A single sample gave rise to the 31 T cell receptor beta chains below, sequenced in a study of blood T cell repertoires in COVID-19. Sequenced by immunoSEQ multiplex PCR; TCRdb stores in-frame clones only, minus some. The data show 400,000 or so clones, more than 75% seen once. The sequenced sample was peripheral blood. The receptor source for this set is a human donor in a cohort sampled during active COVID-19.

The chain has TRBV4-1 and TRBJ2-5; a possible D gene is TRBD1 (5 bases). V was trimmed by 0 bases and J by 4 bases, leaving 12 bases between them. Germline CDR1 MGHRA, CDR2 YSYEKL. The CDR3 covers 15 residues. The CDR3 nucleotides are TGCGCCAGCAGCCAAGAAGGACACTCTAGAGAGACCCAGTACTTC. Protein: CASSQEGHSRETQYF.

A single count supports this clone. The chain is built from TRBV21-1 and TRBJ2-7; no check of the table's D call, TRBD2, against the DNA was made. TRBV21-1 is marked as a pseudogene. The CDR3 loop spans 16 amino acids. As DNA, the CDR3 is TGTGCCAGCAGCACCTCACAAGCGGGAGTATCCTACGAGCAGTACTTC. Translation: CASSTSQAGVSYEQYF.

V usage is TRBV5-5 and J usage is TRBJ2-2, with a weak D call TRBD2 (5 bases). Trimming pared 0 bases from V and 6 bases from J, leaving 9 bases between. Germline CDR1 SGHKS, CDR2 YYEKEE (reference sequence). This CDR3 region has 14 residues. This CDR3 reads CASSLDGVAGELFF. The CDR3 region has the DNA TGTGCCAGCAGCTTGGACGGGGTGGCCGGGGAGCTGTTTTTT.

This sequence joins TRBV9 and TRBJ2-5; 12 nucleotides line up with TRBD2. The CDR3 has 15 residues. Trimming took 4 bases from V and 4 from J; bases not matched to a gene: 5. Germline CDR1 reads SGDLS; CDR2 reads YYNGEE. The CDR3 reads CASSLAGGRRETQYF. In DNA, the CDR3 is TGTGCCAGCAGCCTAGCGGGGGGGCGGCGAGAGACCCAGTACTTC. Full variable domain (outside the CDR3, taken from reference TRBV9 and TRBJ2-5): DSGVTQTPKHLITATGQRVTLRCSPRSGDLSVYWYQQSLDQGLQFLIQYYNGEERAKGNILERFSAQQFPDLHSELNLSSLELGDSALYFCASSLAGGRRETQYFGPGTRLLVL.

The chain recombines TRBV19 with TRBJ2-3; 9 bases line up with TRBD2. The ends lost 2 bases at V and 4 bases at J; junction bases unmatched: 7. The length of the CDR3 is 16 residues. CDR1 is LNHDA, CDR2 SQIVND, per germline (reference sequence). CDR3 DNA sequence: TGTGCCAGTAGTATACCTAGCGGGAAGTTCGCAGATACGCAGTATTTT. Translated, it gives CASSIPSGKFADTQYF.

This rearrangement joins TRBV9 to TRBJ2-1, with TRBD2 matching over 14 bases. Trimming cost V 7 bases and J 10 bases; bases outside gene matches: 10. The CDR3 loop spans 15 amino acids. CDR1 and CDR2 from the germline V gene are SGDLS and YYNGEE. CDR3 nucleotides: TGTGCCAGCCATGGGACTAGCGGGAGAATCAGCGAGCAGTTCTTC. It yields the protein CASHGTSGRISEQFF.

The CDR3 spells CASSFGLGQAGNIQYF. For the CDR3, the DNA is TGTGCCAGCAGCTTCGGACTCGGGCAGGCTGGAAACATTCAGTACTTC. This chain connects TRBV7-9 to TRBJ2-4; perhaps TRBD2 as D (5 bases). The V gene's germline CDR1 is SEHNR and CDR2 FQNEAQ (reference sequence). The CDR3 runs 16 residues. V was clipped by 3 bases and J by 6 bases, with 18 bases between them.

This chain joins TRBV2 and TRBJ2-2, with TRBD2 as a possible D gene (6 bases). V lost 4 bases and J 3 bases, leaving 12 bases between the germline ends. CDR1 is SNHLY and CDR2 is FYNNEI in the germline V gene. The CDR3 sequence is 15 residues long. The CDR3, as DNA: TGTGCCAGCAGTGCGAGGAGGGGCGACACCGGGGAGCTGTTTTTT. Translating it yields CASSARRGDTGELFF.

The chain uses TRBV2 and TRBJ2-2; 11 bases map to TRBD2. Germline V CDR1 and CDR2: SNHLY, FYNNEI. The CDR3 length is 15 residues. After removal of 7 bases from V and 7 bases from J, the junction contained 8 bases not matched to a gene. CDR3 residues: CASTLLAGEVGELFF. The CDR3 region has the DNA TGTGCCAGCACCCTACTAGCGGGAGAAGTCGGGGAGCTGTTTTTT.

The chain carries TRBV14 and TRBJ2-7, with 15 bases aligning to TRBD2. This CDR3 has 20 residues. The J segment lost 0 bases and the V segment lost 0 bases, leaving 9 bases of the junction unmatched. Germline V gene sequence: CDR1 SGHDN, CDR2 FVKESK. The CDR3 sequence is CASSQESWTSGGDRSYEQYF. CDR3 sequence (DNA): TGTGCCAGCAGCCAAGAGAGCTGGACTAGCGGGGGGGACCGCTCCTACGAGCAGTACTTC. The variable domain in full, with the rest retrieved from reference TRBV14 and TRBJ2-7, is EAGVTQFPSHSVIEKGQTVTLRCDPISGHDNLYWYRRVMGKEIKFLLHFVKESKQDESGMPNNRFLAERTGGTYSTLKVQPAELEDSGVYFCASSQESWTSGGDRSYEQYFGPGTRLTVT.

The genes are TRBV28 and TRBJ2-7; a possible D gene is TRBD1 (5 bases). Trimming stripped 3 bases from V and 2 bases from J, with 11 bases between. Germline-derived CDR1 and CDR2 are MDHEN and SYDVKM. The CDR3 covers 14 residues. CDR3 in DNA: TGTGCCAGCAGTTTTTTAGGGGATACCTACGAGCAGTACTTC. This codes for CASSFLGDTYEQYF.

A single count supports this clone. The V and J genes are TRBV6-5 and TRBJ2-1, with D perhaps TRBD1 (5 bases). CDR1 is MNHEY, CDR2 SVGAGI, per germline. The germline V and J ends were trimmed by 4 bases and 5 bases, with 15 bases remaining between them. CDR3 length: 15 amino acids. CDR3 nucleotide sequence: TGTGCCAGCAGTTCCCAGGGTTTGGGCAACAATGAGCAGTTCTTC. Its protein product is CASSSQGLGNNEQFF.

The chain joins TRBV30 to TRBJ2-2; a possible D gene is TRBD2 (5 bases). The length of the CDR3 is 14 residues. Germline values: CDR1 GTSNPN, CDR2 SVGIG (reference sequence). V was clipped by 1 base and J by 4 bases, with 10 bases between them. The CDR3 DNA reads TGTGCCTGGAGTGCGGGGAAGGGCACCGGGGAGCTGTTTTTT. It encodes CAWSAGKGTGELFF.

DNA of the CDR3: TGTGCCAGCAGCTCCCTAGCGGCTTTCTCCTACAATGAGCAGTTCTTC. Amino acids: CASSSLAAFSYNEQFF. The chain uses TRBV5-6 and TRBJ2-1, with 7 bases fitting TRBD2. Per germline, CDR1 SGHDT and CDR2 YYEEEE. V trimming: 3 bases; J trimming: 0 bases; junction bases outside the gene matches: 6. The CDR3 has 16 residues.

The chain has TRBV19 and TRBJ2-1; 9 bases line up with TRBD2. The junction had 10 bases not matched to a gene; V was cut back by 7 bases and J by 3 bases. This CDR3 is 16 amino acids long. The V gene's germline CDR1 is LNHDA and CDR2 SQIVND (reference sequence). The DNA for the CDR3 is TGTGCCAGTAATTCGCCCCCTAGCGGGGACTACAATGAGCAGTTCTTC. Its translation is CASNSPPSGDYNEQFF. Full variable domain (remainder filled in from reference TRBV19 and TRBJ2-1): DGGITQSPKYLFRKEGQNVTLSCEQNLNHDAMYWYRQDPGQGLRLIYYSQIVNDFQKGDIAEGYSVSREKKESFPLTVTSAQKNPTAFYLCASNSPPSGDYNEQFFGPGTRLTVL.

The chain recombines TRBV28 with TRBJ2-1; TRBD2 aligns across 11 bases. The CDR3 has 21 amino acids. After removal of 3 bases from V and 0 bases from J, the junction contained 16 bases not matched to a gene. CDR1 is MDHEN and CDR2 is SYDVKM in the germline V gene. The CDR3 nucleotides read TGTGCCAGCAGTTTGCCCCCGGGACTAGCGGAGCCGATTTACTCCTACAATGAGCAGTTCTTC. This encodes CASSLPPGLAEPIYSYNEQFF.

The CDR3 DNA reads TGTGCCAGCAGCTTACTAGCGGGGGCCACCGGGGAGCTGTTTTTT. Translation gives CASSLLAGATGELFF. V usage is TRBV7-3 and J usage is TRBJ2-2; 10 bases line up with TRBD2. The J segment lost 4 bases and the V segment lost 2 bases, leaving 1 base of the junction unmatched. The CDR3 consists of 15 residues. The germline CDR1 and CDR2 sequences are SGHTA and FQGTGA. Drawing the rest from reference TRBV7-3 and TRBJ2-2, the complete variable domain is GAGVSQTPSNKVTEKGKYVELRCDPISGHTALYWYRQSLGQGPEFLIYFQGTGAADDSGLPNDRFFAVRPEGSVSTLKIQRTERGDSAVYLCASSLLAGATGELFFGEGSRLTVL.

The CDR3 here is CASSFRDRGGTIYF. CDR3 bases: TGTGCCAGCAGCTTCCGGGACAGGGGAGGCACCATATATTTT. The V call is TRBV5-8, the J call TRBJ1-3, with TRBD1 matching 10 bases. The CDR3 is 14 amino acids. Germline V gives CDR1 SGHTS, CDR2 YDEGEE. V dropped 2 bases and J dropped 9; count of bases not matched to a gene: 5.

The J gene is TRBJ1-1, the V gene TRBV6-5, with D possibly TRBD1 on 5 matching bases. The V and J ends lost 10 bases and 5 bases respectively, with 14 bases between them. Per the germline V gene, CDR1 is MNHEY and CDR2 is SVGAGI. The CDR3 runs to 12 residues. Here the CDR3 reads CATSRGQTEAFF. The DNA for the CDR3 is TGTGCCACATCTAGGGGTCAAACTGAAGCTTTCTTT.

The chain is built from TRBV2 and TRBJ2-7; D not certain. The V gene lost 7 bases and the J gene lost 0 bases, with 13 bases spanning the gap. Germline-derived CDR1 and CDR2 are SNHLY and FYNNEI. This CDR3 contains 14 residues. CDR3 loop: CASTPRSSSYEQYF. The CDR3 DNA sequence: TGTGCCAGCACCCCCCGTAGCTCCTCCTACGAGCAGTACTTC.

The V and J genes are TRBV6-5 and TRBJ1-5; unclear D gene. Looked up from germline, CDR1 is MNHEY and CDR2 is SVGAGI. V was trimmed by 0 bases and J by 0 bases, leaving 9 bases between them. CDR3 size: 16 residues. The CDR3 spells CASSYSSPGSNQPQHF. DNA of the CDR3: TGTGCCAGCAGTTACTCGAGTCCCGGTAGCAATCAGCCCCAGCATTTT.

The rearrangement links TRBV19 to TRBJ1-2; 9 nucleotides agree with TRBD1. J lost 6 bases, V lost 1 base, and 3 bases had no gene match. This CDR3 has 14 amino acids. Germline CDR1 LNHDA, CDR2 SQIVND (reference sequence). The CDR3 DNA follows: TGTGCCAGTAGTATAGGGGACAGGGAAGATGGCTACACCTTC. Its translation: CASSIGDREDGYTF.

V is TRBV27 and J is TRBJ2-7; 11 bases line up with TRBD2. The CDR3 runs 14 residues. The V gene's germline CDR1 is MNHEY and CDR2 SMNVEV (reference sequence). V trimming: 7 bases; J trimming: 2 bases; junction bases outside the gene matches: 4. The CDR3 sequence is CASKGLAGPYEQYF. The CDR3 coding sequence is TGTGCCAGCAAAGGACTAGCGGGCCCCTACGAGCAGTACTTC.

V is TRBV2 and J is TRBJ2-5, with 7 bases that match TRBD2. V lost 1 base and J lost 4; bases outside the gene matches: 6. CDR1 is SNHLY and CDR2 is FYNNEI in the germline V gene. This CDR3 has 15 amino acids. This CDR3 is CASSEGPAGRETQYF. CDR3 DNA sequence: TGTGCCAGCAGTGAAGGTCCAGCGGGGAGAGAGACCCAGTACTTC.

The chain recombines TRBV11-2 with TRBJ2-5, with 7 bases lining up with TRBD2. In germline, CDR1 is SGHAT, CDR2 FQNNGV. This CDR3 spans 14 amino acids. J lost 3 bases, V lost 5 bases, and 6 bases had no gene match. CDR3 protein: CASSPLGGKETQYF. In DNA form, the CDR3 reads TGTGCCAGCAGCCCGCTGGGGGGGAAAGAGACCCAGTACTTC.

The J gene is TRBJ1-4, the V gene TRBV2; D might be TRBD1 (5 bases). CDR3 length: 12 residues. Germline V gene data show CDR1 as SNHLY and CDR2 as FYNNEI. Trimming pared 6 bases from V and 14 bases from J, leaving 16 bases between. The CDR3 bases are TGTGCCAGCAGCTCGAGCAGGGTGGATCTGTTTTTT. Translating it yields CASSSSRVDLFF.

The V and J genes are TRBV27 and TRBJ2-2; TRBD2 matches 7 bases. The CDR3 totals 13 residues. V lost 11 bases to trimming and J lost 2 bases; unmatched junction nucleotides: 5. The germline V gene has CDR1 MNHEY and CDR2 SMNVEV (reference sequence). This CDR3 reads CASGGRNTGELFF. The CDR3 DNA is TGTGCCTCGGGGGGACGAAACACCGGGGAGCTGTTTTTT.

As for this clone: This same CDR3 is encoded by further DNA sequences in the sample. The rearrangement joins TRBV3-1 (or the pseudogene TRBV3-2) to TRBJ2-3; 9 bases are shared with TRBD1. This CDR3 has 15 residues. V was clipped by 6 bases and J by 2 bases; unmatched bases: 6. CDR1 LGHDT and CDR2 YNNKEL come from the germline V gene (reference sequence). This CDR3 is CASSPGTGYTDTQYF. The CDR3 nucleotides are TGTGCCAGCAGTCCCGGGACAGGGTACACAGATACGCAGTATTTT.

This clone has a single count. The chain recombines TRBV7-2 with TRBJ2-7, with 10 positions matching TRBD2. CDR1 and CDR2 (germline): SGHTA, FQGNSA. J was trimmed by 7 bases and V by 3 bases; bases with no gene match: 6. The CDR3 length is 14 residues. The CDR3 loop reads CASSFGTSVGEQYF. DNA of the CDR3: TGTGCCAGCAGCTTTGGGACTAGCGTGGGGGAGCAGTACTTC.

The chain joins TRBV20-1 to TRBJ1-1; no firm D call. The V gene lost 1 base and the J gene lost 7 bases, with 7 bases spanning the gap. This CDR3 is 11 amino acids long. Germline CDR1 and CDR2: DFQATT and SNEGSKA (reference sequence). The CDR3: CSARVGGEAFF. CDR3 DNA sequence: TGCAGTGCTAGAGTCGGCGGTGAAGCTTTCTTT.

Turning to this clone: At one end the junction does not follow the germline gene, possibly because of a read error. The chain links TRBV3-1 (or the pseudogene TRBV3-2) to TRBJ2-1, with TRBD2 matching 16 bases. This CDR3 spans 15 amino acids. Germline V gene data show CDR1 as LGHDT and CDR2 as YNNKEL (reference sequence). The chain's CDR3 is CASSPSGTSGRASVF. The CDR3, as DNA: TGTGCCAGCAGCCCCTCCGGGACTAGCGGGAGGGCCTCGGTCTTC.